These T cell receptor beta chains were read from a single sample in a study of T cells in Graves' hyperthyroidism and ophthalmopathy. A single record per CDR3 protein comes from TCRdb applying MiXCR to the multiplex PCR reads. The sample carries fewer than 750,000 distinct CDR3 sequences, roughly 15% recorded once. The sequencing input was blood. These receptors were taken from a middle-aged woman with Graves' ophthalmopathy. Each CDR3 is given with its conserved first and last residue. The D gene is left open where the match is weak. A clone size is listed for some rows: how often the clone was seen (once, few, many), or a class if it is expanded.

TGTGCCAGCAGCTCCAGGGAAGGCACTGAAGCTTTCTTT	CASSSREGTEAFF	many	TRBV6-1	TRBJ1-1	NA
TGTGCCAGCAGTGTAGGGACTGAAGCTTTCTTT	CASSVGTEAFF	many	TRBV6-1	TRBJ1-1	NA
TGTGCCACCAGCCTACTAGCGGGAGAGGAGTACGAGCAGTACTTC	CATSLLAGEEYEQYF	many	TRBV15	TRBJ2-7	TRBD2
TGTGCCAGCAGTTCCCCCGGGAGTTCCTCCGAGCAGTACTTC	CASSSPGSSSEQYF	many	TRBV12-3/TRBV12-4	TRBJ2-7	NA
TGTGCCACCAGTGATCAGGGCGGGAGAGTTACCGGGGAGCTGTTTTTT	CATSDQGGRVTGELFF	few	TRBV24-1	TRBJ2-2	TRBD2
TGTGCCAGCATAAAGTCGGGACTCGTGGGGGAGACCCAGTACTTC	CASIKSGLVGETQYF	many	TRBV6-1	TRBJ2-5	NA
TGTGCCAGCAGCTTAAGGGGGGGGGAGCTCTATGGCTACACCTTC	CASSLRGGELYGYTF	NA	TRBV7-2	TRBJ1-2	NA
TGTGCCAGCAGTTCCCCGGGACAGGGGGCCTCCTACGAGCAGTACTTC	CASSSPGQGASYEQYF	many	TRBV28	TRBJ2-7	TRBD1
TGTGCCAGCAGTTACGGGCGGGCCCAAGAGACCCAGTACTTC	CASSYGRAQETQYF	many	TRBV6-5	TRBJ2-5	NA
TGCGCCAGCAGCCACCGAGAGGGACTAGCGGGACACGAGCAGTACTTC	CASSHREGLAGHEQYF	few	TRBV4-1	TRBJ2-7	TRBD2
TGTGCCAGCAGTTCTTTCACCGGGGGGACTGAGACCCAGTACTTC	CASSSFTGGTETQYF	many	TRBV27	TRBJ2-5	TRBD2
TGTGCCAGTAGTAGGGGGACAGACAGCTCCTACGAGCAGTACTTC	CASSRGTDSSYEQYF	few	TRBV19	TRBJ2-7	TRBD1